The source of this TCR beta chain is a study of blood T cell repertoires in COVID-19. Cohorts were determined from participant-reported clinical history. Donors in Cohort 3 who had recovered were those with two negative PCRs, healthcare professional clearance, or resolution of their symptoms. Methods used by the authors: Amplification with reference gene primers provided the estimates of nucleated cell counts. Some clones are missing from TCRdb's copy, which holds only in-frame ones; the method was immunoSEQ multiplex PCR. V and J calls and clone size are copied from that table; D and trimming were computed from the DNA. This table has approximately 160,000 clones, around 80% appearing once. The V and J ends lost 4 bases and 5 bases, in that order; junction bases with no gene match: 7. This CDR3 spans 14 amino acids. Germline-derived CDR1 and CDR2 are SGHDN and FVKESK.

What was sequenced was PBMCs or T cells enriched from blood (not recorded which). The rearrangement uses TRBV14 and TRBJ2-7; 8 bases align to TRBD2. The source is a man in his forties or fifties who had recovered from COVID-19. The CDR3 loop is CASSRRRGDHEQYF. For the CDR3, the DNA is TGTGCCAGCAGCCGACGGCGGGGGGACCACGAGCAGTACTTC.